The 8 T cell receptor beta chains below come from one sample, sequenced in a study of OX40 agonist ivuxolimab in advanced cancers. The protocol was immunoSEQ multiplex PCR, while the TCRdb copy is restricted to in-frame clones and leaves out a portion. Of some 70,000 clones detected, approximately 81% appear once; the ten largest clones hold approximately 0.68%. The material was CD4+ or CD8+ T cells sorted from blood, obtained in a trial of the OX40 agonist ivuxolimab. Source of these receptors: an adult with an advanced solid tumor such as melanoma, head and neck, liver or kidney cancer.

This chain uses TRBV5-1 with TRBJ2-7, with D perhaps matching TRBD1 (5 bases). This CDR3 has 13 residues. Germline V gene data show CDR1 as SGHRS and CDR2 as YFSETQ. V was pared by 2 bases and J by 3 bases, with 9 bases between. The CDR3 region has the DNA TGCGCCAGCAGCTTTCAGGGTAGCTACGAGCAGTACTTC. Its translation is CASSFQGSYEQYF.

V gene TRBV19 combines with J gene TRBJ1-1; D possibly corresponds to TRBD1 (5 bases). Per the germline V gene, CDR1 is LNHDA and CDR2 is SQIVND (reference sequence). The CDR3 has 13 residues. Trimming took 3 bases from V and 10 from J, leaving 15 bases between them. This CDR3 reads CASSISRDGGAFF. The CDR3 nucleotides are TGTGCCAGTAGTATTTCCAGGGACGGCGGAGCTTTCTTT.

The CDR3 is CSVDKRSGITDTQYF. CDR3 DNA: TGCAGCGTCGACAAACGGTCGGGGATCACAGATACGCAGTATTTT. This sequence joins TRBV29-1 and TRBJ2-3; D perhaps matches TRBD2 (5 bases). CDR3 length: 15 amino acids. Trimming left V 6 bases short and J 2 bases short, with 18 bases between. CDR1 is SQVTM and CDR2 is ANQGSEA in the germline V gene.

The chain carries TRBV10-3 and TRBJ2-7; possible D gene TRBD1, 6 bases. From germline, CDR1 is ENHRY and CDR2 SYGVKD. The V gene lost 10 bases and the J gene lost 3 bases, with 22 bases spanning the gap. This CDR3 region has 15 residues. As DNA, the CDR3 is TGTGCCACCGAGCGGACAGACAGGAGCGTCTACGAGCAGTACTTC. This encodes CATERTDRSVYEQYF.

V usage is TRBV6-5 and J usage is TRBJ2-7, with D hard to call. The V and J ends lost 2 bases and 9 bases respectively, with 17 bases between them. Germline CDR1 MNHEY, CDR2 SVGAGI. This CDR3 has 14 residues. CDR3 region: CASSYHTARNRQYF. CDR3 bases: TGTGCCAGCAGTTACCACACGGCCCGTAATCGGCAGTACTTC.

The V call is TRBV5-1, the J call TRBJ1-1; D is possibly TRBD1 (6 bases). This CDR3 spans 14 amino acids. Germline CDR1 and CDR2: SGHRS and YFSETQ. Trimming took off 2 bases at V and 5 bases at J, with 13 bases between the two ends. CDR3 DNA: TGCGCCAGCAGCTTAGGGGGGGCGCGTACTGAAGCTTTCTTT. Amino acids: CASSLGGARTEAFF. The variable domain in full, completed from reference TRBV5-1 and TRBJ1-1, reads KAGVTQTPRYLIKTRGQQVTLSCSPISGHRSVSWYQQTPGQGLQFLFEYFSETQRNKGNFPGRFSGRQFSNSRSEMNVSTLELGDSALYLCASSLGGARTEAFFGQGTRLTVV.

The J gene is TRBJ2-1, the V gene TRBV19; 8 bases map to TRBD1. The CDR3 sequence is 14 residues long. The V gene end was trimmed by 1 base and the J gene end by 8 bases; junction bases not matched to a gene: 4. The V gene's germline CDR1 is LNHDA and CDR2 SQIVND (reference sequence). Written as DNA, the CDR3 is TGTGCCAGTAGTATAGTTACAGGGGGTTATGAGCAGTTCTTC. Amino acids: CASSIVTGGYEQFF.

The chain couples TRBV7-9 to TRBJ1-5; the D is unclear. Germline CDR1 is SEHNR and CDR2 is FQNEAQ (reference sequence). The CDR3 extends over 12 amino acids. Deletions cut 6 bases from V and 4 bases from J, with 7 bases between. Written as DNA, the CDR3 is TGTGCCAGCAGTGTGCCAAATCAGCCCCAGCATTTT. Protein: CASSVPNQPQHF.